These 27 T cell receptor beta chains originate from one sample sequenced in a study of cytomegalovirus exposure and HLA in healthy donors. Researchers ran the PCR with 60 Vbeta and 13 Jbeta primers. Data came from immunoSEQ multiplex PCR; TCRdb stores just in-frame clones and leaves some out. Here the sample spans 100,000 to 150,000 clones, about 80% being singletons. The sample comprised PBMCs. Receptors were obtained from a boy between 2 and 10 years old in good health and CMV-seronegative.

CDR3 amino acids: CNSFPSDRGDGYTF. In DNA, the CDR3 is TGCAACTCTTTTCCTTCGGACAGGGGGGATGGCTACACCTTC. The genes are TRBV29-1 and TRBJ1-2; the match to TRBD1 covers 10 bases. CDR1 SQVTM and CDR2 ANQGSEA come from the germline V gene. The CDR3 covers 14 residues.

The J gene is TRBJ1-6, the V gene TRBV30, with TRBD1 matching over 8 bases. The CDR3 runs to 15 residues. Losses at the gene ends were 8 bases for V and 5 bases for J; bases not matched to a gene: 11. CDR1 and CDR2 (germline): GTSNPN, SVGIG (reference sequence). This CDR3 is CAGRPGTGDNSPLHF. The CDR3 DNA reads TGTGCCGGGCGGCCGGGGACAGGCGATAATTCACCCCTCCACTTT.

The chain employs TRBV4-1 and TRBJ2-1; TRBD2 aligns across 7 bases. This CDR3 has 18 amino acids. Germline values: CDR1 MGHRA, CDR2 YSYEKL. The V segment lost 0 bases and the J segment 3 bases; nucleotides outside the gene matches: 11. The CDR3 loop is CASSQDPMGREFYNEQFF. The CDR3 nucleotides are TGCGCCAGCAGCCAAGACCCGATGGGGAGGGAATTCTACAATGAGCAGTTCTTC.

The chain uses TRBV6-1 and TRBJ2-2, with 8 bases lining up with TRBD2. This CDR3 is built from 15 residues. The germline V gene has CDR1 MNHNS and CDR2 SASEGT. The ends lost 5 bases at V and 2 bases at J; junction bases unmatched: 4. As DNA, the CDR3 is TGTGCCAGCAGTCAACTAGCGGAAAACACCGGGGAGCTGTTTTTT. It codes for CASSQLAENTGELFF.

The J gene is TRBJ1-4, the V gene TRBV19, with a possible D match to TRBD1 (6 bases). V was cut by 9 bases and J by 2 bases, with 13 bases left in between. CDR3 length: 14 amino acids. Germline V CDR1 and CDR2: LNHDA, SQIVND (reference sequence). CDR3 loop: CASRRGGTNEKLFF. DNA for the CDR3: TGTGCCAGCCGCAGGGGCGGGACTAATGAAAAACTGTTTTTT.

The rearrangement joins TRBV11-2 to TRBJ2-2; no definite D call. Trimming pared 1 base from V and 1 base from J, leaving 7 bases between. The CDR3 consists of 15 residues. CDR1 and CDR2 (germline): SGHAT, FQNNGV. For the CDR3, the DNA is TGTGCCAGCAGCTTAGGAATACAGAACACCGGGGAGCTGTTTTTT. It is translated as CASSLGIQNTGELFF.

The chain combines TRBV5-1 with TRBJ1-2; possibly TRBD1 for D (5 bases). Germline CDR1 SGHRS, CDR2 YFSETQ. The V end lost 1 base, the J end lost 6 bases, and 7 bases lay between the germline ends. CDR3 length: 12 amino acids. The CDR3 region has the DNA TGCGCCAGCAGCTTGCAGGGTAATGGCTACACCTTC. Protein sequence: CASSLQGNGYTF.

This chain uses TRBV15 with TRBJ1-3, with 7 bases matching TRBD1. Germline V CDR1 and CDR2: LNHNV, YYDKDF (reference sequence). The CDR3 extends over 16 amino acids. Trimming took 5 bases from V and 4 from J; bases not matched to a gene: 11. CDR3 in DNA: TGTGCCACCAGCTACCAGGACAGGTTGAGAGGAAACACCATATATTTT. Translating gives CATSYQDRLRGNTIYF.

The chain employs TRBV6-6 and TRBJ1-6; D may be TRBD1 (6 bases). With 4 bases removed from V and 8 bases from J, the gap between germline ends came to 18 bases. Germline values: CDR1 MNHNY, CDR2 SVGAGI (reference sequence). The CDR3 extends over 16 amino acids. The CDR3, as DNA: TGTGCCAGCAGTTCGCGCCTAGACAGGATGGATTCACCCCTCCACTTT. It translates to CASSSRLDRMDSPLHF.

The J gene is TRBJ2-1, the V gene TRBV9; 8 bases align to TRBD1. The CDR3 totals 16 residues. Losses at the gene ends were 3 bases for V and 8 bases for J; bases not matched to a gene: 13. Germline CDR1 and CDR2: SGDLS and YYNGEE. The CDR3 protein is CASSANLLQGAHEQFF. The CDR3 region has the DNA TGTGCCAGCAGCGCTAACCTCCTCCAGGGGGCTCATGAGCAGTTCTTC.

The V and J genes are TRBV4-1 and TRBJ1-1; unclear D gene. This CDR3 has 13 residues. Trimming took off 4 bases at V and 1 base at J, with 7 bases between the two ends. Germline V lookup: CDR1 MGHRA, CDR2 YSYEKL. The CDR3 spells CASSPAENTEAFF. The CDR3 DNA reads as TGCGCCAGCAGCCCCGCAGAGAACACTGAAGCTTTCTTT.

CDR3 sequence: CASRAGSSSTDTQYF. CDR3 sequence (DNA): TGTGCCAGCAGAGCCGGGAGTTCTAGCACAGATACGCAGTATTTT. The chain links TRBV6-4 to TRBJ2-3; D perhaps matches TRBD2 (6 bases). V lost 6 bases, J lost 0 bases, and 13 bases lay in between. Looked up from germline, CDR1 is MRHNA and CDR2 is SNTAGT. The length of the CDR3 is 15 residues.

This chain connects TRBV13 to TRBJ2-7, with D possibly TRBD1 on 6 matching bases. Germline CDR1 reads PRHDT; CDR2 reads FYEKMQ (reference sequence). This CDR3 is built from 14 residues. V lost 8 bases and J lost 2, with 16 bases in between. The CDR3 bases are TGTGCCAGCGGCTACACAGGGATAACCTACGAGCAGTACTTC. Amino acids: CASGYTGITYEQYF.

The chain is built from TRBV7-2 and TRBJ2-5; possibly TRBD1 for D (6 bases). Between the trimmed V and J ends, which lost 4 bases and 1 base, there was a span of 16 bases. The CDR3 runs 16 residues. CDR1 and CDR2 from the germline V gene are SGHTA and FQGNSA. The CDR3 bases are TGTGCCAGCAGCTCACGGACAGCTACGATCCAAGAGACCCAGTACTTC. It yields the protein CASSSRTATIQETQYF.

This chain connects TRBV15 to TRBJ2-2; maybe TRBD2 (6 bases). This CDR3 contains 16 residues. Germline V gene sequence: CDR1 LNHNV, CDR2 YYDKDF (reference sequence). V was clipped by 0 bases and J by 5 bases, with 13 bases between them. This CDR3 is CATSREKAGRTGELFF. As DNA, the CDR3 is TGTGCCACCAGCAGAGAAAAGGCAGGGAGGACCGGGGAGCTGTTTTTT.

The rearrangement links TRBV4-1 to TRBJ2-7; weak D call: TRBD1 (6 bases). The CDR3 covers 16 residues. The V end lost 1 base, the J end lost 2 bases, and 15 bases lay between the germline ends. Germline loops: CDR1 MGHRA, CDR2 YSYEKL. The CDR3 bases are TGCGCCAGCAGCCAAGTTGCAGGGACACTGACCTACGAGCAGTACTTC. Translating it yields CASSQVAGTLTYEQYF.

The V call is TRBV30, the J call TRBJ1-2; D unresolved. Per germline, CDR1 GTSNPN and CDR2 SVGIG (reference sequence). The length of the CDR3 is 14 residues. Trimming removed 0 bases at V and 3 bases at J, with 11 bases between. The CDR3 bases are TGTGCCTGGAGTGTACCCGGAGGCTACTATGGCTACACCTTC. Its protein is CAWSVPGGYYGYTF.

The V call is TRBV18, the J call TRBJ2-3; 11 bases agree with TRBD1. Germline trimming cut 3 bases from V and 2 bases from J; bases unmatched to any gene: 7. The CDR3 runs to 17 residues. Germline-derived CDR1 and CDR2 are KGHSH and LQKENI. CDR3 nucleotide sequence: TGTGCCAGCTCACCGCGGACAGGGGGCGCAAACACAGATACGCAGTATTTT. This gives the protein CASSPRTGGANTDTQYF.

DNA for the CDR3: TGTGCCAGCAGCTCCAGCGGGCTCGGCGAGCAGTACGTC. Its translation is CASSSSGLGEQYV. The chain is built from TRBV27 and TRBJ2-7; D might be TRBD2 (6 bases). Trimming stripped 6 bases from V and 6 bases from J, with 15 bases between. Germline CDR1 and CDR2: MNHEY and SMNVEV (reference sequence). The length of the CDR3 is 13 residues.

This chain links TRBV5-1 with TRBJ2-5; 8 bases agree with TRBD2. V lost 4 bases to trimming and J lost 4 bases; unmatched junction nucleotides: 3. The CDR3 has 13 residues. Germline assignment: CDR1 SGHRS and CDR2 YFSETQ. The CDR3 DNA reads TGCGCCAGCAGCCCGGGGGGGCCAGAGACCCAGTACTTC. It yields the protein CASSPGGPETQYF.

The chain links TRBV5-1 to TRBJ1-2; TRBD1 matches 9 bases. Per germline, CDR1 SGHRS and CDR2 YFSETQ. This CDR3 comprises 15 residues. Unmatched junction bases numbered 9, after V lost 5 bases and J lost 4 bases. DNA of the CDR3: TGCGCCAGCAGTGGACAGGGGCCCGATGCCTATGGCTACACCTTC. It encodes CASSGQGPDAYGYTF.

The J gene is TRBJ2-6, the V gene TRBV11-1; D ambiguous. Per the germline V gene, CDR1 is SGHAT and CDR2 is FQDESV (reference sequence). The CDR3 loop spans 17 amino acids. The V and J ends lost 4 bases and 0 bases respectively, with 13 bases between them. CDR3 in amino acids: CASSYRSSLSGANVLTF. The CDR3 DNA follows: TGTGCCAGCAGCTATAGGAGCTCCCTCTCTGGGGCCAACGTCCTGACTTTC.

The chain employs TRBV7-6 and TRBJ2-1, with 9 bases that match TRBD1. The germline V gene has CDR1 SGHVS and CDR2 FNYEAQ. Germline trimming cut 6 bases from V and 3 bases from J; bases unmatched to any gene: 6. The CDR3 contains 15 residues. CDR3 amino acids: CASSQQGAIYNEQFF. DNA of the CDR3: TGTGCCAGCAGTCAACAGGGGGCTATCTACAATGAGCAGTTCTTC.

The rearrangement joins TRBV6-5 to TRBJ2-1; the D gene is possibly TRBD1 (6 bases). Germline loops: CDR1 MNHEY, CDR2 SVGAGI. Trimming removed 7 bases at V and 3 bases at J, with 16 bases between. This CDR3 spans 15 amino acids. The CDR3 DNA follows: TGTGCCAGCAACCCCCTCGACAGGCGCTACAATGAGCAGTTCTTC. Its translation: CASNPLDRRYNEQFF.

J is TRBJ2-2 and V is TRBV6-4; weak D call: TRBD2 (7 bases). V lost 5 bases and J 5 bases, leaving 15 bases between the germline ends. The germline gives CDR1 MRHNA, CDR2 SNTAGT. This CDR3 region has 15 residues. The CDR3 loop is CASSTGGQETGELFF. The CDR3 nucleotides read TGTGCCAGCAGTACCGGGGGGCAAGAAACCGGGGAGCTGTTTTTT.

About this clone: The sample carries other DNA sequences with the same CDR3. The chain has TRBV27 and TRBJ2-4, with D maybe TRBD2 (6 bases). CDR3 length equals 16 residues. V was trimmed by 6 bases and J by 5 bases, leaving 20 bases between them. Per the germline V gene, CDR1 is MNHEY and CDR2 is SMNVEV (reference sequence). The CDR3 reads CASSPSRDSGQNIQYF. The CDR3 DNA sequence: TGTGCCAGCAGCCCCAGCCGGGACTCCGGGCAAAACATTCAGTACTTC.

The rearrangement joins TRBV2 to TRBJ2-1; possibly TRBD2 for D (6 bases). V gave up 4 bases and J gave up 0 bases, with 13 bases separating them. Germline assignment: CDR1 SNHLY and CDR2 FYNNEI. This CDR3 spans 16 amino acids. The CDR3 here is CASSGRGRPSYNEQFF. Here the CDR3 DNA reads TGTGCCAGCAGTGGGCGGGGCAGACCCTCCTACAATGAGCAGTTCTTC.